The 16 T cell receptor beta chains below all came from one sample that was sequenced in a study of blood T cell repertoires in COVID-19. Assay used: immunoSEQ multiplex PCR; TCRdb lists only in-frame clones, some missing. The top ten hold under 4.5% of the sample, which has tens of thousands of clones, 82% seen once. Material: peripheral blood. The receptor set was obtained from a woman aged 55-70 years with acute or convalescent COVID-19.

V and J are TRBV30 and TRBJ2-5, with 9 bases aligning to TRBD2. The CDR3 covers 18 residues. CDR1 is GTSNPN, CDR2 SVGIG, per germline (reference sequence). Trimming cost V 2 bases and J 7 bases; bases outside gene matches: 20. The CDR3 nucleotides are TGTGCCTGGAGTCCCGATAGAGGGCGGGAGGGCCTTATCGGGACCCAGTACTTC. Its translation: CAWSPDRGREGLIGTQYF.

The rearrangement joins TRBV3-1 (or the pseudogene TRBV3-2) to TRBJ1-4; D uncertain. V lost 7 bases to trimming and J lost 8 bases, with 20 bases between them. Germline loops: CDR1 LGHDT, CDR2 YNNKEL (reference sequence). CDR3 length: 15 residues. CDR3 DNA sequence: TGTGCCAGCACCGACGGGTCGGTGAGGGAGGAAAAACTGTTTTTT. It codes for CASTDGSVREEKLFF.

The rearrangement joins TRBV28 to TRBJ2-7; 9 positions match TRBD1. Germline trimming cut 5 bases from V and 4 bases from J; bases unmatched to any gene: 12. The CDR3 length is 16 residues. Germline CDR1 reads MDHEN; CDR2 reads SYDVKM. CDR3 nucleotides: TGTGCCAGCAGTCCAGGAGGGACAGGGCGGTCGTACGAGCAGTACTTC. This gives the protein CASSPGGTGRSYEQYF. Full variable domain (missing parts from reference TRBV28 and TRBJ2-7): DVKVTQSSRYLVKRTGEKVFLECVQDMDHENMFWYRQDPGLGLRLIYFSYDVKMKEKGDIPEGYSVSREKKERFSLILESASTNQTSMYLCASSPGGTGRSYEQYFGPGTRLTVT.

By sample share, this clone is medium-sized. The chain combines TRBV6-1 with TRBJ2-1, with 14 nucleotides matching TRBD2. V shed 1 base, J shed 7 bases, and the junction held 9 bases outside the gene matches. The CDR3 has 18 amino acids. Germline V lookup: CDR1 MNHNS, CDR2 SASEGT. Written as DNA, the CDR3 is TGTGCCAGCAGTGAAGAGGGGACTAGCGGGAGCCTACGGAATGAGCAGTTCTTC. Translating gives CASSEEGTSGSLRNEQFF.

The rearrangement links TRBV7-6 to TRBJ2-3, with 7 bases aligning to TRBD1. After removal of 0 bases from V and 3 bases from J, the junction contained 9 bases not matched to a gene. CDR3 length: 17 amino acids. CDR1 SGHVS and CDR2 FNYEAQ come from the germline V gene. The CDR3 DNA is TGTGCCAGCAGCTTAGCCGGGACAGCCGCCGGGACAGATACGCAGTATTTT. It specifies CASSLAGTAAGTDTQYF.

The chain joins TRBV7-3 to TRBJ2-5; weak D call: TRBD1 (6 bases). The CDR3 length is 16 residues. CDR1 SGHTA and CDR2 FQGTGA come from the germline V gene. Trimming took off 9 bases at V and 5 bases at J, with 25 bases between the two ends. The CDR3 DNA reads TGTGCCAGTTCACAGGGCCGATCGGCTGTGGGGGAGACCCAGTACTTC. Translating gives CASSQGRSAVGETQYF.

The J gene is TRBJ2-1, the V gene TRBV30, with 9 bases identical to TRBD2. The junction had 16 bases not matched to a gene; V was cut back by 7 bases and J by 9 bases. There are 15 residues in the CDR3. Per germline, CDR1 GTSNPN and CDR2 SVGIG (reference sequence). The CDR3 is CAFQGREGRRGEQFF. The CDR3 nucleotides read TGTGCCTTTCAAGGGCGGGAGGGCCGTCGCGGTGAGCAGTTCTTC.

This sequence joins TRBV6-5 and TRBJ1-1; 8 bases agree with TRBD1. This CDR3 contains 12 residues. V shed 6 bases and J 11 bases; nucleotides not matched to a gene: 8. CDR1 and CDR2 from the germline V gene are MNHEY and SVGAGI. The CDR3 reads CASSFTQGGAFF. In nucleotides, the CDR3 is TGTGCCAGCAGCTTCACACAGGGGGGTGCTTTCTTT.

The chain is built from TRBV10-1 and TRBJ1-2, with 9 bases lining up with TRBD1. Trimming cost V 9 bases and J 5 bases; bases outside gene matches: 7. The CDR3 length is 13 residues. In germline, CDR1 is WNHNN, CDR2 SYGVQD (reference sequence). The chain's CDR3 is CASSTQGAYGYTF. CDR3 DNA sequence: TGCGCCAGTAGTACACAGGGGGCTTATGGCTACACCTTC.

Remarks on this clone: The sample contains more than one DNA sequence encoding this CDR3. CDR3 DNA: TGTGCCAGCAGCTTGTTCCGGGACAGCGGCTACACCTTC. As protein: CASSLFRDSGYTF. The genes are TRBV5-5 and TRBJ1-2; 7 bases align to TRBD1. The CDR3 totals 13 residues. V shed 1 base, J shed 8 bases, and the junction held 5 bases outside the gene matches. CDR1 is SGHKS and CDR2 is YYEKEE in the germline V gene (reference sequence).

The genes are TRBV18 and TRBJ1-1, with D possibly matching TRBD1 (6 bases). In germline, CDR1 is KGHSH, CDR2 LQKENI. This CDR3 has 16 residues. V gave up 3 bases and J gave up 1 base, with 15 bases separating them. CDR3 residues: CASSPSRTVTNTEAFF. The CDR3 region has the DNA TGTGCCAGCTCACCTAGCCGGACAGTGACGAACACTGAAGCTTTCTTT.

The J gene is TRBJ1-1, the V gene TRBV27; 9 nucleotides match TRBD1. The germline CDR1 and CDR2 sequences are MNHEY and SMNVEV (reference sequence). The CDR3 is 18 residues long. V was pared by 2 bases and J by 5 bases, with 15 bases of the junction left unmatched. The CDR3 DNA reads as TGTGCCAGCAGTTTAACTATTCGGCACAGGGGGCCGAGGACTGAAGCTTTCTTT. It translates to CASSLTIRHRGPRTEAFF.

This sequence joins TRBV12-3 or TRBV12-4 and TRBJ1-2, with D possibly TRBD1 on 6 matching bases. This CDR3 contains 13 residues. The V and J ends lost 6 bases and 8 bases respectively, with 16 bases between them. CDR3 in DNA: TGTGCCAGCAGACGGGACATTCGGGGCGGCTACACCTTC. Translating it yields CASRRDIRGGYTF.

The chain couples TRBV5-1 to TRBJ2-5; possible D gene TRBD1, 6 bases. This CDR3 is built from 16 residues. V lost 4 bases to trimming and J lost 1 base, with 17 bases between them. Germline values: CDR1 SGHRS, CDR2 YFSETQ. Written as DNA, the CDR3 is TGCGCCAGCAGCGCCCGGGACACAATTCTCCAAGAGACCCAGTACTTC. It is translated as CASSARDTILQETQYF.

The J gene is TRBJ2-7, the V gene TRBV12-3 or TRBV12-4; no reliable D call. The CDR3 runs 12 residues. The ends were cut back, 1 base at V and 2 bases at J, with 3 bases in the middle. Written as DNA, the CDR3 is TGTGCCAGCAGTTTAGTCACCTACGAGCAGTACTTC. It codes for CASSLVTYEQYF.

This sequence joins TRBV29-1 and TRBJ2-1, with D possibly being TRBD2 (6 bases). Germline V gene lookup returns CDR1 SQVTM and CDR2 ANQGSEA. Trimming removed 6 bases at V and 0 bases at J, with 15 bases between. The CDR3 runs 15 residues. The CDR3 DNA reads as TGCAGCGTCCAACGGGACGGGAGCTCCTACAATGAGCAGTTCTTC. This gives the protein CSVQRDGSSYNEQFF.